One and the same sample provided the 20 T cell receptor beta chains below, sequenced in a study of blood T cell repertoires in COVID-19. Only in-frame clones appear in the TCRdb table, and some are missing; sequencing was by immunoSEQ multiplex PCR. The sample has roughly 160,000 clones, over 90% seen once; the top ten hold about 0.54%. What was sequenced was peripheral blood. These receptors originate from a man aged 45 to 65 with acute or convalescent COVID-19.

The chain combines TRBV5-1 with TRBJ2-3, with 13 bases identical to TRBD2. CDR3 length: 15 amino acids. Germline trimming cut 4 bases from V and 7 bases from J; bases unmatched to any gene: 6. Germline V gene lookup returns CDR1 SGHRS and CDR2 YFSETQ. The CDR3 nucleotides read TGCGCCAGCAGCGCCTCCGGGACTAGCGGGAATACGCAGTATTTT. Translation gives CASSASGTSGNTQYF.

The genes are TRBV7-3 and TRBJ2-5, with D possibly matching TRBD1 (6 bases). Germline loops: CDR1 SGHTA, CDR2 FQGTGA. V lost 2 bases, J lost 1 base, and 8 bases lay in between. The CDR3 is 14 residues long. The CDR3 DNA sequence: TGTGCCAGCAGCTTATCAGGGGCCCAAGAGACCCAGTACTTC. It is translated as CASSLSGAQETQYF.

This clone came up a few times. The chain couples TRBV25-1 to TRBJ2-1; perhaps TRBD2 as D (5 bases). Trimming pared 4 bases from V and 8 bases from J, leaving 18 bases between. This CDR3 contains 15 residues. Per germline, CDR1 MGHDK and CDR2 SYGVNS. The CDR3 DNA sequence: TGTGCCAGCAGTGTATTCGGGATGCCGAAGGATGAGCAGTTCTTC. It is translated as CASSVFGMPKDEQFF.

The chain couples TRBV10-3 to TRBJ2-7; 11 bases align to TRBD1. V dropped 6 bases and J dropped 3; count of bases not matched to a gene: 7. Germline values: CDR1 ENHRY, CDR2 SYGVKD. This CDR3 is built from 15 residues. CDR3 protein: CAIRDTGTGGYEQYV. The DNA for the CDR3 is TGTGCCATCAGGGACACCGGGACAGGGGGCTACGAGCAGTACGTC.

V gene TRBV19 combines with J gene TRBJ1-5; tentatively, D is TRBD1 (6 bases). Germline assignment: CDR1 LNHDA and CDR2 SQIVND (reference sequence). The CDR3 length is 15 residues. Trimming left V 2 bases short and J 2 bases short, with 10 bases between. The CDR3 is CASSIQGGGNQPQHF. In nucleotides, the CDR3 is TGTGCCAGTAGTATACAAGGGGGTGGCAATCAGCCCCAGCATTTT.

V usage is TRBV7-9 and J usage is TRBJ2-5, with D possibly matching TRBD2 (6 bases). V gave up 5 bases and J gave up 2 bases, with 18 bases separating them. The CDR3 sequence is 16 residues long. The germline gives CDR1 SEHNR, CDR2 FQNEAQ (reference sequence). The CDR3 bases are TGTGCCAGCAGCAGGGGATCCAGCGGGCTACAAGAGACCCAGTACTTC. Translating it yields CASSRGSSGLQETQYF.

The CDR3: CASSRLALEGENEQFF. In DNA, the CDR3 is TGTGCCAGCAGCCGTCTCGCGTTGGAGGGTGAGAATGAGCAGTTCTTC. The chain is built from TRBV4-2 and TRBJ2-1; a possible D gene is TRBD2 (6 bases). Trimming stripped 4 bases from V and 7 bases from J, with 20 bases between. The CDR3 is 16 residues long. Germline values: CDR1 LGHNA, CDR2 YNFKEQ.

The rearrangement links TRBV7-8 to TRBJ1-4; tentatively, D is TRBD1 (5 bases). The CDR3 length is 16 residues. Germline CDR1 SGHVS, CDR2 FQNEAQ. V lost 5 bases to trimming and J lost 0 bases, with 13 bases between them. The CDR3 protein is CASSKWGGATNEKLFF. Written as DNA, the CDR3 is TGTGCCAGCAGCAAATGGGGGGGAGCAACTAATGAAAAACTGTTTTTT.

A remark on this clone: At one end, the junction sequence differs from germline, possibly due to a read error. V gene TRBV30 combines with J gene TRBJ2-6; D may be TRBD1 (6 bases). CDR1 is GTSNPN and CDR2 is SVGIG in the germline V gene (reference sequence). The CDR3 length is 17 residues. Here the CDR3 DNA reads TGTGCCTGCACTTTACAGGGTCCTAACTCTTGGGCCAACGTCCTGACTTTC. Residues: CACTLQGPNSWANVLTF.

This chain joins TRBV10-3 and TRBJ2-7; 7 bases are a match to TRBD1. This CDR3 spans 15 amino acids. The V and J ends lost 2 bases and 4 bases, in that order; junction bases with no gene match: 8. The V gene's germline CDR1 is ENHRY and CDR2 SYGVKD. The CDR3 loop reads CAISEGTAPRYEQYV. As DNA, the CDR3 is TGTGCCATCAGTGAGGGGACAGCCCCAAGGTACGAGCAGTACGTC.

The V and J genes are TRBV2 and TRBJ2-1, with 8 bases that match TRBD2. The CDR3 has 14 residues. V lost 7 bases, J lost 7 bases, and 9 bases stayed unmatched. Germline V gene lookup returns CDR1 SNHLY and CDR2 FYNNEI. The CDR3 region has the DNA TGTGCCAGCAATCTCGAGCGGGAGACTAATGAGCAGTTCTTC. Its translation is CASNLERETNEQFF. The variable domain in full, with the rest retrieved from reference TRBV2 and TRBJ2-1, is EPEVTQTPSHQVTQMGQEVILRCVPISNHLYFYWYRQILGQKVEFLVSFYNNEISEKSEIFDDQFSVERPDGSNFTLKIRSTKLEDSAMYFCASNLERETNEQFFGPGTRLTVL.

The rearrangement joins TRBV19 to TRBJ1-2; 11 nucleotides match TRBD1. Germline V gives CDR1 LNHDA, CDR2 SQIVND (reference sequence). The J segment lost 6 bases and the V segment lost 3 bases, leaving 9 bases of the junction unmatched. This CDR3 is built from 16 residues. The CDR3 bases are TGTGCCAGTAGTATCCCCCGGACAGGGGGCTTGGATGGCTACACCTTC. It codes for CASSIPRTGGLDGYTF.

This chain joins TRBV29-1 and TRBJ2-7; 9 bases align to TRBD1. The J segment lost 4 bases and the V segment lost 6 bases, leaving 1 base of the junction unmatched. This CDR3 is built from 11 residues. CDR1 and CDR2 from the germline V gene are SQVTM and ANQGSEA. CDR3 sequence reads: CSVQGAYEQYF. The CDR3 DNA follows: TGCAGCGTACAGGGGGCTTACGAGCAGTACTTC.

The chain joins TRBV27 to TRBJ1-4; TRBD1 matches 7 bases. J gave up 13 bases and V 5 bases, and 13 bases lay outside the gene matches. The CDR3 runs 14 residues. Germline values: CDR1 MNHEY, CDR2 SMNVEV (reference sequence). CDR3 region: CASSTDREGRGLFF. In nucleotides, the CDR3 is TGTGCCAGCAGTACTGACAGGGAAGGTAGGGGACTGTTTTTT.

This rearrangement joins TRBV28 to TRBJ2-1; D is possibly TRBD1 (5 bases). The germline V gene encodes CDR1 MDHEN and CDR2 SYDVKM. This CDR3 has 13 residues. The V gene lost 2 bases and the J gene lost 6 bases, with 8 bases spanning the gap. Here the CDR3 reads CASSLRGRNEQFF. CDR3 in DNA: TGTGCCAGCAGTTTAAGGGGCCGCAATGAGCAGTTCTTC.

The J gene is TRBJ2-3, the V gene TRBV5-1, with 11 bases fitting TRBD2. Germline V lookup: CDR1 SGHRS, CDR2 YFSETQ. V gave up 5 bases and J gave up 0 bases; unmatched junction bases: 5. The length of the CDR3 is 16 residues. The CDR3 protein is CASSAGTSGSTDTQYF. CDR3 bases: TGCGCCAGCAGTGCCGGGACTAGCGGTAGCACAGATACGCAGTATTTT.

This sequence joins TRBV7-2 and TRBJ2-3, with a possible D match to TRBD2 (5 bases). The CDR3 totals 13 residues. The V gene lost 1 base and the J gene lost 6 bases, with 8 bases spanning the gap. Germline V lookup: CDR1 SGHTA, CDR2 FQGNSA. CDR3 protein: CASSLEQRDTQYF. CDR3 nucleotide sequence: TGTGCCAGCAGCTTAGAGCAGCGGGATACGCAGTATTTT.

The chain uses TRBV7-9 and TRBJ2-3, with TRBD2 matching over 10 bases. V shed 5 bases and J 0 bases; nucleotides not matched to a gene: 2. Germline values: CDR1 SEHNR, CDR2 FQNEAQ (reference sequence). This CDR3 comprises 15 residues. The DNA for the CDR3 is TGTGCCAGCAGCGGTAGCGGGGGGAGCACAGATACGCAGTATTTT. The encoded protein is CASSGSGGSTDTQYF. The full variable domain, its missing parts supplied by reference TRBV7-9 and TRBJ2-3, is DTGVSQNPRHKITKRGQNVTFRCDPISEHNRLYWYRQTLGQGPEFLTYFQNEAQLEKSRLLSDRFSAERPKGSFSTLEIQRTEQGDSAMYLCASSGSGGSTDTQYFGPGTRLTVL.

The V and J genes are TRBV5-1 and TRBJ2-1, with TRBD1 identical over 8 bases. The junction had 5 bases not matched to a gene; V was cut back by 3 bases and J by 3 bases. The CDR3 sequence is 15 residues long. Per germline, CDR1 SGHRS and CDR2 YFSETQ. The DNA for the CDR3 is TGCGCCAGCAGCTGGGACAGGACGAGCTACAATGAGCAGTTCTTC. Protein product: CASSWDRTSYNEQFF.

The rearrangement joins TRBV27 to TRBJ2-7; D is perhaps TRBD2 (5 bases). This CDR3 spans 15 amino acids. The germline V gene encodes CDR1 MNHEY and CDR2 SMNVEV (reference sequence). The V end lost 2 bases, the J end lost 6 bases, and 17 bases lay between the germline ends. This CDR3 is CASSLGPSPGGEQYF. The DNA of the CDR3 is TGTGCCAGCAGTTTAGGCCCTAGCCCCGGAGGCGAGCAGTACTTC.